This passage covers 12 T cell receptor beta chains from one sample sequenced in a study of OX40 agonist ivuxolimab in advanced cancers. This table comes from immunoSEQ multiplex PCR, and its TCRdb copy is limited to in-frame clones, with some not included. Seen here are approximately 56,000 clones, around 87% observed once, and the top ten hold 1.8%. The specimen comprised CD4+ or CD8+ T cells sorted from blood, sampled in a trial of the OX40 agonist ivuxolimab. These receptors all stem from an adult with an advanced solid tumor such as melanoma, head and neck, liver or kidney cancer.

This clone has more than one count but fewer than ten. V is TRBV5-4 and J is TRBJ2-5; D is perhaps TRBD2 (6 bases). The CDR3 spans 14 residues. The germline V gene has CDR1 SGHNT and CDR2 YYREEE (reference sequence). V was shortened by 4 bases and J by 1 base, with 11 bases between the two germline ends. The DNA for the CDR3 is TGTGCCAGCAGCCCGCCGGGACTCCAAGAGACCCAGTACTTC. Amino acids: CASSPPGLQETQYF. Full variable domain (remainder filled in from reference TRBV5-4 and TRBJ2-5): ETGVTQSPTHLIKTRGQQVTLRCSSQSGHNTVSWYQQALGQGPQFIFQYYREEENGRGNFPPRFSGLQFPNYSSELNVNALELDDSALYLCASSPPGLQETQYFGPGTRLLVL.

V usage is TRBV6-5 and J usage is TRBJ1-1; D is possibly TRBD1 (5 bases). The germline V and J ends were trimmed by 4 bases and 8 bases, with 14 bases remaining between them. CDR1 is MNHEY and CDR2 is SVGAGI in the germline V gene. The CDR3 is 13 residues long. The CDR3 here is CASSSHSGAEAFF. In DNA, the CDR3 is TGTGCCAGCAGTTCCCATAGTGGGGCGGAAGCTTTCTTT.

The CDR3 DNA sequence: TGTGCCAGCAGTGACGGTCGGCCTAATTCACCCCTCCACTTT. Translated, it gives CASSDGRPNSPLHF. J is TRBJ1-6 and V is TRBV2, with unresolved D. The germline V and J ends were trimmed by 3 bases and 6 bases, with 9 bases remaining between them. Germline V lookup: CDR1 SNHLY, CDR2 FYNNEI. This CDR3 has 14 residues.

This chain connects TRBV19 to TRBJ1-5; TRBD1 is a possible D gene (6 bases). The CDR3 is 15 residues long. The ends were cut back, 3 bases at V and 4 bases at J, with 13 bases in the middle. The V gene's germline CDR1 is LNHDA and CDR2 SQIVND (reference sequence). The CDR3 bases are TGTGCCAGTAGTATGGAATGGAGGGGGAATCAGCCCCAGCATTTT. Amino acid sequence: CASSMEWRGNQPQHF.

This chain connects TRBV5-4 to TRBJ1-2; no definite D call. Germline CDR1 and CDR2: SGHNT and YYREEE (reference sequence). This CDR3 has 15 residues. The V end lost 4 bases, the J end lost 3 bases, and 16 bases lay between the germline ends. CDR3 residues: CASSPVPGTYYGYTF. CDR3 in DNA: TGTGCCAGCAGCCCAGTTCCCGGAACGTACTATGGCTACACCTTC.

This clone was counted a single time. CDR3 amino acids: CASSLGFQRGDYGYTF. The CDR3 nucleotides read TGTGCCAGCAGCTTAGGATTCCAGCGCGGGGACTATGGCTACACCTTC. This sequence joins TRBV7-2 and TRBJ1-2; D is undetermined. The germline V and J ends were trimmed by 1 base and 3 bases, with 15 bases remaining between them. CDR3 size: 16 residues. CDR1 and CDR2 (germline): SGHTA, FQGNSA.

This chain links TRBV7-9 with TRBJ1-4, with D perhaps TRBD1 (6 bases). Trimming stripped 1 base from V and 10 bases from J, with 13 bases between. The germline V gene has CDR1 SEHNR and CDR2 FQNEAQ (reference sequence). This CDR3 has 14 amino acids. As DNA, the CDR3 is TGTGCCAGCAGCTTAGGACCCGAAGGGGGAAAACTGTTTTTT. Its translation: CASSLGPEGGKLFF. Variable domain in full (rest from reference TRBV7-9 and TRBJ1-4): DTGVSQNPRHKITKRGQNVTFRCDPISEHNRLYWYRQTLGQGPEFLTYFQNEAQLEKSRLLSDRFSAERPKGSFSTLEIQRTEQGDSAMYLCASSLGPEGGKLFFGSGTQLSVL.

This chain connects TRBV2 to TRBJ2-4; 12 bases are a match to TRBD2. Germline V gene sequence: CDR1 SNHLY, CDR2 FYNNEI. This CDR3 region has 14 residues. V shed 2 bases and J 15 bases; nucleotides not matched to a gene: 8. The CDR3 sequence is CASSEFGLAGFLYF. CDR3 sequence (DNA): TGTGCCAGCAGTGAATTTGGACTAGCGGGATTTCTGTACTTC.

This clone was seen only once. The CDR3 DNA sequence: TGTGCCAGCAGGCTCATGGGAGGGGATCAGCCCCAGCATTTT. This translates into CASRLMGGDQPQHF. V and J are TRBV27 and TRBJ1-5; perhaps TRBD1 as D (5 bases). This CDR3 is 14 amino acids long. Trimming stripped 6 bases from V and 5 bases from J, with 14 bases between. Germline CDR1 and CDR2: MNHEY and SMNVEV (reference sequence).

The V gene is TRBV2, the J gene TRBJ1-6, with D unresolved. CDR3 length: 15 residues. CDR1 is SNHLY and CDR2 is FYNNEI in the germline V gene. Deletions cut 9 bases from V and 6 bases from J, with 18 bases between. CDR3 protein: CASKRMEGVNSPLHF. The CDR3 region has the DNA TGTGCCAGTAAAAGGATGGAGGGAGTTAATTCACCCCTCCACTTT.

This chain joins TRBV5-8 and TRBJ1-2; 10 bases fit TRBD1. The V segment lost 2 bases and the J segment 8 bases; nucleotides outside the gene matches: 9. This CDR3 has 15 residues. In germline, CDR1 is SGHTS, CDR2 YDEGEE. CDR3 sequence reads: CASSFSGTGAFGYTF. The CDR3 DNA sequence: TGTGCCAGCAGCTTTTCCGGGACAGGGGCTTTCGGCTACACCTTC.

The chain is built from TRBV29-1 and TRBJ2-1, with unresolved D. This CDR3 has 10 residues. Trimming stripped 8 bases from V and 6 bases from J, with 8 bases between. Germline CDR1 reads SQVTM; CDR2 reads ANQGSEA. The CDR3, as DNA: TGCAGCATCTCCACCAATGAGCAGTTCTTC. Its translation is CSISTNEQFF.